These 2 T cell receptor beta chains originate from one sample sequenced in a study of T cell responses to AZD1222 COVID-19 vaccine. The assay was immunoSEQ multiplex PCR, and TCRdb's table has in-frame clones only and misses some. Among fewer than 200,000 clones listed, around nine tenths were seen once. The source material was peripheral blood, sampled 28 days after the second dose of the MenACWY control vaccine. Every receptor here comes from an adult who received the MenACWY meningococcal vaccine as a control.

The CDR3 region has the DNA TGTGCCACCAGTGATTCCTCCACCAGGGGTAGGGGCTACACCTTC. Translated: CATSDSSTRGRGYTF. The chain uses TRBV24-1 and TRBJ1-2, with D perhaps matching TRBD1 (6 bases). Germline V gives CDR1 KGHDR, CDR2 SFDVKD. With 2 bases removed from V and 8 bases from J, the gap between germline ends came to 17 bases. The CDR3 has 15 amino acids.

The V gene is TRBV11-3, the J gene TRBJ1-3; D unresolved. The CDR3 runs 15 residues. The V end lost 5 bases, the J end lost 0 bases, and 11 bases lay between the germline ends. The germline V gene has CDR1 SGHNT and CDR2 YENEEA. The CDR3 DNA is TGTGCCAGCAGCCTTAGACGGGGCTCTGGAAACACCATATATTTT. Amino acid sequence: CASSLRRGSGNTIYF.